The rows below give T cell receptor beta chains drawn from one sample of a study of CD8 T cells in Susac syndrome. TCRdb called the immunoSEQ multiplex PCR reads again in MiXCR, with one record for every CDR3 protein. The repertoire includes about 140,000 distinct CDR3 sequences, approximately 95% of them detected once, and more than 0.11% sits in the top ten. Input material: CD4+ T cells from PBMCs. The receptors come from a human donor with Susac syndrome. The CDR3 runs from the conserved cysteine through the conserved F or W. Each record gives: D gene, V gene, J gene, clone size, CDR3 DNA, CDR3 protein. D genes are given only for firm matches. Clone size is stated in some rows and not others, as once, few, many or a class when expanded.

TRBD1	TRBV7-9	TRBJ2-1	NA	TGTGCCAGCAGCTCACAGGGGGCTGGTCCCTACAATGAGCAGTTCTTC	CASSSQGAGPYNEQFF
NA	TRBV30	TRBJ1-2	NA	TGTGCCTGGAGTTCAGGGAACTATGGCTACACCTTC	CAWSSGNYGYTF
NA	TRBV30	TRBJ2-7	NA	TGTGCCTGGAGGGACCGGGTGTACGAGCAGTACTTC	CAWRDRVYEQYF
NA	TRBV5-1	TRBJ2-7	NA	TGCGCCAGCAGCGCGTCGGACCGTTCCTACGAGCAGTACTTC	CASSASDRSYEQYF
NA	TRBV5-1	TRBJ2-5	NA	TGCGCCAGCAGATCTAGACTCCTCCAGGTTTCGGAGACCCAGTACTTC	CASRSRLLQVSETQYF
TRBD2	TRBV4-2	TRBJ2-1	NA	TGTGCCAGCAGCCTTGGGCTAGCGGGGAGAGAGGAGCAGTTCTTC	CASSLGLAGREEQFF
NA	TRBV5-4	TRBJ1-6	NA	TGTGCCAGCAGCTTGGCGGCAGAACTTACCTCACCCCTCCACTTT	CASSLAAELTSPLHF
NA	TRBV9	TRBJ2-1	NA	TGTGCCAGCAGCGTAGACAGATACAATGAGCAGTTCTTC	CASSVDRYNEQFF
NA	TRBV12-3/TRBV12-4	TRBJ1-2	NA	TGTGCCAGCAGTTTCCGGAGATATGGCTACACCTTC	CASSFRRYGYTF
TRBD1	TRBV30	TRBJ1-2	NA	TGTGCCTGGAGTAGAAAGCTACCGGGACAGGGAGTCGGATATGGCTACACCTTC	CAWSRKLPGQGVGYGYTF
NA	TRBV6-2/TRBV6-3	TRBJ1-2	NA	TGTGCCAGCAGTTACTCGAAATTCGGGGCGGGTAACTATGGCTACACCTTC	CASSYSKFGAGNYGYTF
TRBD2	TRBV20-1	TRBJ2-3	NA	TGCAGTGCTAGAAGACTAGCGGGCCTCACAGATACGCAGTATTTT	CSARRLAGLTDTQYF
TRBD2	TRBV20-1	TRBJ2-1	NA	TGCAGTGCTAGACCGTTGACTAGCGGGAAAGACAATGAGCAGTTCTTC	CSARPLTSGKDNEQFF
TRBD1	TRBV7-6	TRBJ2-7	few	TGTGCCAGCAGCGACCAACAGGGGACGCAGTACTTC	CASSDQQGTQYF
NA	TRBV19	TRBJ1-5	NA	TGTGCCAGTACCCTGAAAGGGGCGATTCAGCCCCAGCATTTT	CASTLKGAIQPQHF
NA	TRBV30	TRBJ1-1	NA	TGTGCCTGGGCGAGGCAAGAAGGGACTGAAGCTTTCTTT	CAWARQEGTEAFF
NA	TRBV20-1	TRBJ1-3	NA	TGCAGTGCTAGTGAGACAGTCTCTGGAAACACCATATATTTT	CSASETVSGNTIYF
NA	TRBV28	TRBJ1-2	NA	TGTGCCAGCAGTTTAGGGAACCGGGCGGGCTATGGCTACACCTTC	CASSLGNRAGYGYTF
NA	TRBV28	TRBJ1-5	NA	TGTGCCAGCAGGATTTTATGGGGGAGTCAGCCCCAGCATTTT	CASRILWGSQPQHF
TRBD1	TRBV20-1	TRBJ2-5	NA	TGCAGTGCTAGAGATCTAGGGACAGGGCAAGAGACCCAGTACTTC	CSARDLGTGQETQYF
NA	TRBV29-1	TRBJ2-7	NA	TGCAGCGTTATACAACACCAGGGACCCAGCGAGCAGTACTTC	CSVIQHQGPSEQYF
NA	TRBV2	TRBJ1-5	NA	TGTGCCAGCAGTGAAGTGGGTTACAATCAGCCCCAGCATTTT	CASSEVGYNQPQHF
NA	TRBV7-2	TRBJ2-6	NA	TGTGCCAGCAGCTTAAGCCCCCCAGGGCCCTCTGGGGCCAACGTCCTGACTTTC	CASSLSPPGPSGANVLTF
TRBD2	TRBV20-1	TRBJ2-5	NA	TGCAGTGCTAGAACAAGCGGGAGGGCCGTTGAGACCCAGTACTTC	CSARTSGRAVETQYF
TRBD1	TRBV30	TRBJ1-2	NA	TGTGCCTGGAGTGAAGGGGGCGCGGATGGCTACACCTTC	CAWSEGGADGYTF
TRBD2	TRBV6-4	TRBJ2-1	NA	TGTGCCAGCAGTGCTAGCGGGAGCTCCTACAATGAGCAGTTCTTC	CASSASGSSYNEQFF
TRBD1	TRBV5-1	TRBJ2-7	NA	TGCGCCAGCAGCCCTATGGACAGGGGGCGGCACGAGCAGTACTTC	CASSPMDRGRHEQYF
NA	TRBV20-1	TRBJ1-2	NA	TGCAGTGCTCCACACCCGGGCGGTAACTATGGCTACACCTTC	CSAPHPGGNYGYTF
TRBD2	TRBV20-1	TRBJ2-3	NA	TGCAGTGCTACGGCCCGGGAGGGCTTGGTCACAGATACGCAGTATTTT	CSATAREGLVTDTQYF
NA	TRBV7-9	TRBJ1-1	NA	TGTGCCAGCAGCTTAGAGCGTTTGGGTTTGAATGAAGCTTTCTTT	CASSLERLGLNEAFF
TRBD2	TRBV11-2	TRBJ2-3	NA	TGTGCCAGCAGCTCCATAGCGGGATCAATCACAGATACGCAGTATTTT	CASSSIAGSITDTQYF
NA	TRBV29-1	TRBJ1-5	NA	TGCAGCGTACGGGACAATCACAATCAGCCCCAGCATTTT	CSVRDNHNQPQHF
TRBD1	TRBV4-1	TRBJ1-1	NA	TGCGCCAGCAGCACCCGACAGGGGAGGACTGAAGCTTTCTTT	CASSTRQGRTEAFF
TRBD1	TRBV20-1	TRBJ1-2	NA	TGCAGTGCTAAGGACAGGGTTAACTATGGCTACACCTTC	CSAKDRVNYGYTF
NA	TRBV19	TRBJ1-1	NA	TGTGCCAGTAGTCCACGTGGCGCTGAAGCTTTCTTT	CASSPRGAEAFF
TRBD1	TRBV5-6	TRBJ2-5	NA	TGTGCCAGCAGCCTTCGACAGGGGGCCAAGACCCAGTACTTC	CASSLRQGAKTQYF
TRBD2	TRBV12-3/TRBV12-4	TRBJ2-1	NA	TGTGCCAGCAGTTTCACTAGCGGTTACAATGAGCAGTTCTTC	CASSFTSGYNEQFF
NA	TRBV28	TRBJ1-2	NA	TGTGCCAGCAGTACGCAGGGATGGGGCTACACCTTC	CASSTQGWGYTF
NA	TRBV28	TRBJ1-1	NA	TGTGCCAGCAGTCCTCTGGCGGGGATGAACACTGAAGCTTTCTTT	CASSPLAGMNTEAFF
TRBD2	TRBV5-1	TRBJ2-7	NA	TGCGCCAGCAGCATCGGGACTAGCGGATTCTACGAGCAGTACTTC	CASSIGTSGFYEQYF
NA	TRBV2	TRBJ1-6	once	TGTGCCAGCACCCAAGTGAGGGCGGATAATTCACCCCTCCACTTT	CASTQVRADNSPLHF
NA	TRBV29-1	TRBJ1-1	NA	TGCAGCCCCACCCAGGGGAACACTGAAGCTTTCTTT	CSPTQGNTEAFF
NA	TRBV12-3/TRBV12-4	TRBJ2-2	NA	TGTGCCAGCAGCCCAACAGGGAGCACCGGGGAGCTGTTTTTT	CASSPTGSTGELFF